This entry lists 23 T cell receptor beta chains sequenced from one sample in a study of blood T cell repertoires in COVID-19. The assay was immunoSEQ multiplex PCR, and TCRdb's table has in-frame clones only and misses some. The sample has under 300,000 clones, 88% seen once. Sequenced: PBMCs or T cells enriched from blood (not recorded which). The receptors were sampled from a woman between 50 and 59 years old who had recovered from COVID-19.

This clone has only one observation. CDR3 nucleotides: TGTGCCAGTAGTATTTTCCTCCGTTATGAAGCTTTCTTT. This gives the protein CASSIFLRYEAFF. V usage is TRBV19 and J usage is TRBJ1-1; D is unclear. The germline V and J ends were trimmed by 3 bases and 7 bases, with 12 bases remaining between them. Germline values: CDR1 LNHDA, CDR2 SQIVND (reference sequence). CDR3 size: 13 residues. The variable domain in full, with the rest retrieved from reference TRBV19 and TRBJ1-1, is DGGITQSPKYLFRKEGQNVTLSCEQNLNHDAMYWYRQDPGQGLRLIYYSQIVNDFQKGDIAEGYSVSREKKESFPLTVTSAQKNPTAFYLCASSIFLRYEAFFGQGTRLTVV.

This chain links TRBV4-1 with TRBJ2-7, with 7 bases aligning to TRBD1. The CDR3 consists of 13 residues. Germline V gene lookup returns CDR1 MGHRA and CDR2 YSYEKL. V gave up 3 bases and J gave up 3 bases; unmatched junction bases: 2. CDR3 DNA sequence: TGCGCCAGCAGCCACCCAGGGGGCTACGAGCAGTACTTC. Amino acid sequence: CASSHPGGYEQYF.

V and J are TRBV7-9 and TRBJ2-3; D may be TRBD2 (6 bases). V was shortened by 5 bases and J by 10 bases, with 13 bases between the two germline ends. This CDR3 contains 12 residues. CDR1 is SEHNR and CDR2 is FQNEAQ in the germline V gene (reference sequence). The CDR3 DNA reads as TGTGCCAGCAGCCCGGGGCGGGACTCGCAGTATTTT. Translating it yields CASSPGRDSQYF.

The genes are TRBV7-2 and TRBJ2-7, with a possible D match to TRBD1 (6 bases). The CDR3 loop spans 15 amino acids. Trimming stripped 5 bases from V and 5 bases from J, with 19 bases between. Germline CDR1 and CDR2: SGHTA and FQGNSA. CDR3 loop: CASSPGSRGLHEQYF. CDR3 DNA sequence: TGTGCCAGCAGCCCCGGTAGCAGGGGCCTTCACGAGCAGTACTTC.

This rearrangement joins TRBV7-2 to TRBJ2-1, with TRBD2 as a possible D gene (6 bases). The CDR3 sequence is 14 residues long. Germline loops: CDR1 SGHTA, CDR2 FQGNSA. The V gene lost 2 bases and the J gene lost 9 bases, with 14 bases spanning the gap. Written as DNA, the CDR3 is TGTGCCAGCAGCTTAACGGGAGCCACTCTTGAGCAGTTCTTC. It encodes CASSLTGATLEQFF.

The CDR3 reads CSASFRQGISNEQYF. CDR3 nucleotides: TGCAGTGCTAGTTTTAGACAGGGCATTTCCAACGAGCAGTACTTC. V and J are TRBV20-1 and TRBJ2-7; 7 nucleotides match TRBD1. Germline values: CDR1 DFQATT, CDR2 SNEGSKA (reference sequence). The CDR3 length is 15 residues. V shed 3 bases, J shed 5 bases, and the junction held 13 bases outside the gene matches.

The CDR3 region has the DNA TGTGCCTGGAGTGTAGAGGGAATGTATCAGCCCCAGCATTTT. It encodes CAWSVEGMYQPQHF. This sequence joins TRBV30 and TRBJ1-5; D call uncertain. The CDR3 runs 14 residues. CDR1 GTSNPN and CDR2 SVGIG come from the germline V gene (reference sequence). V dropped 0 bases and J dropped 5 bases, with 11 bases sitting between them.

This chain connects TRBV28 to TRBJ2-1; tentatively, D is TRBD2 (7 bases). CDR3 length: 16 residues. V shed 7 bases and J shed 6 bases, with 22 bases lying between them. Germline-derived CDR1 and CDR2 are MDHEN and SYDVKM. The CDR3 reads CASITAGAKRFNEQFF. In DNA form, the CDR3 reads TGTGCCAGCATCACTGCGGGGGCCAAAAGATTCAATGAGCAGTTCTTC.

V usage is TRBV7-2 and J usage is TRBJ2-7; 11 bases match TRBD1. The CDR3 contains 15 residues. J lost 2 bases, V lost 5 bases, and 5 bases had no gene match. Germline CDR1 and CDR2: SGHTA and FQGNSA. The CDR3 nucleotides read TGTGCCAGCAGCCCGAGGGGACAGGGGGCCTACGAGCAGTACTTC. It encodes CASSPRGQGAYEQYF.

This chain links TRBV13 with TRBJ2-1, with unresolved D. CDR1 and CDR2 (germline): PRHDT, FYEKMQ (reference sequence). The length of the CDR3 is 14 residues. V was cut by 5 bases and J by 4 bases, with 12 bases left in between. CDR3 nucleotides: TGTGCCAGCAGCCTAGTCGGGTCTTACAATGAGCAGTTCTTC. Amino acid sequence: CASSLVGSYNEQFF. Variable domain in full (rest from reference TRBV13 and TRBJ2-1): AAGVIQSPRHLIKEKRETATLKCYPIPRHDTVYWYQQGPGQDPQFLISFYEKMQSDKGSIPDRFSAQQFSDYHSELNMSSLELGDSALYFCASSLVGSYNEQFFGPGTRLTVL.

This clone was detected many times. The same CDR3 can be traced to other DNA sequences in this sample. The chain couples TRBV5-1 to TRBJ1-1; 10 nucleotides agree with TRBD1. The junction had 10 bases not matched to a gene; V was cut back by 4 bases and J by 1 base. The CDR3 length is 17 residues. Germline CDR1 SGHRS, CDR2 YFSETQ. The chain's CDR3 is CASSESTGGGQNTEAFF. CDR3 in DNA: TGCGCCAGCAGCGAGTCGACAGGGGGCGGACAGAACACTGAAGCTTTCTTT.

This clone occurred many times. The chain links TRBV7-3 to TRBJ2-1, with a weak D call TRBD1 (5 bases). The CDR3 length is 16 residues. Trimming removed 2 bases from V and 7 bases from J, with 18 bases in between. Germline assignment: CDR1 SGHTA and CDR2 FQGTGA. CDR3 loop: CASSLLGRVGRNEQFF. Here the CDR3 DNA reads TGTGCCAGCAGCTTACTCGGCAGGGTGGGAAGAAATGAGCAGTTCTTC.

The chain carries TRBV12-3 or TRBV12-4 and TRBJ1-1; D is ambiguous. Deletions cut 1 base from V and 10 bases from J, with 4 bases between. The length of the CDR3 is 10 residues. As DNA, the CDR3 is TGTGCCAGCAGTTTAGGGAGAGCTTTCTTT. This sequence encodes CASSLGRAFF.

The chain combines TRBV28 with TRBJ2-7; perhaps TRBD2 as D (6 bases). The germline CDR1 and CDR2 sequences are MDHEN and SYDVKM. The CDR3 runs 17 residues. Trimming pared 6 bases from V and 1 base from J, leaving 22 bases between. Written as DNA, the CDR3 is TGTGCCAGCAGGCAATTTCTGGCGGGGCAAAGGTCCTACGAGCAGTACTTC. Encoded protein: CASRQFLAGQRSYEQYF. The full variable domain, rest sourced from reference TRBV28 and TRBJ2-7, is DVKVTQSSRYLVKRTGEKVFLECVQDMDHENMFWYRQDPGLGLRLIYFSYDVKMKEKGDIPEGYSVSREKKERFSLILESASTNQTSMYLCASRQFLAGQRSYEQYFGPGTRLTVT.

The V gene is TRBV28, the J gene TRBJ1-1; D remains ambiguous. The CDR3 runs to 13 residues. V was shortened by 4 bases and J by 4 bases, with 10 bases between the two germline ends. Germline CDR1 is MDHEN and CDR2 is SYDVKM. CDR3 DNA sequence: TGTGCCAGCAGTTACCCGACGGGCACTGAAGCTTTCTTT. Translated, it gives CASSYPTGTEAFF.

Worth noting for this clone: This specimen includes other DNA sequences encoding the same CDR3. V usage is TRBV6-5 and J usage is TRBJ2-7; TRBD1 matches at 7 bases. The CDR3 consists of 15 residues. The V and J ends lost 0 bases and 0 bases, in that order; junction bases with no gene match: 2. The germline V gene has CDR1 MNHEY and CDR2 SVGAGI. The CDR3 DNA follows: TGTGCCAGCAGTTACTCGAACAGGGGCTCCTACGAGCAGTACTTC. As protein: CASSYSNRGSYEQYF.

As concerns this clone: This same CDR3 is encoded by further DNA sequences in the sample. The V and J genes are TRBV7-2 and TRBJ1-5; tentative D call: TRBD1 (5 bases). Per germline, CDR1 SGHTA and CDR2 FQGNSA. The CDR3 is 13 residues long. V lost 5 bases, J lost 4 bases, and 9 bases lay in between. The CDR3 loop is CASSPQGNQPQHF. In DNA form, the CDR3 reads TGTGCCAGCAGCCCCCAGGGAAATCAGCCCCAGCATTTT.

This clone was counted between two and nine times. The V call is TRBV28, the J call TRBJ1-5; 10 bases align to TRBD1. J was trimmed by 3 bases and V by 6 bases; bases with no gene match: 5. This CDR3 spans 15 amino acids. Per germline, CDR1 MDHEN and CDR2 SYDVKM. The CDR3 is CASSLTGGSNQPQHF. The CDR3 DNA reads as TGTGCCAGCAGCCTGACAGGGGGCTCCAATCAGCCCCAGCATTTT.

The V and J genes are TRBV7-3 and TRBJ2-2; D might be TRBD2 (7 bases). The CDR3 is made up of 16 amino acids. Trimming cost V 1 base and J 5 bases, with 14 bases left between them. The germline V gene has CDR1 SGHTA and CDR2 FQGTGA. CDR3 loop: CASSLNSGGATGELFF. The CDR3 coding sequence is TGTGCCAGCAGCTTAAATTCGGGGGGCGCGACCGGGGAGCTGTTTTTT.

The chain employs TRBV28 and TRBJ1-5; no definite D call. The V and J ends lost 6 bases and 4 bases respectively, with 10 bases between them. Germline assignment: CDR1 MDHEN and CDR2 SYDVKM. The CDR3 contains 13 residues. CDR3 protein: CASRLERNQPQHF. CDR3 coding DNA: TGTGCCAGCAGACTCGAGAGGAATCAGCCCCAGCATTTT.

This clone was seen only a few times. The rearrangement links TRBV7-9 to TRBJ1-4; possible D gene TRBD1, 6 bases. CDR3 size: 16 residues. In germline, CDR1 is SEHNR, CDR2 FQNEAQ (reference sequence). V shed 7 bases and J shed 3 bases, with 18 bases lying between them. The chain's CDR3 is CASTPGAQGSNEKLFF. The DNA of the CDR3 is TGTGCCAGCACCCCTGGAGCACAGGGATCTAATGAAAAACTGTTTTTT. The full variable domain, completed using reference TRBV7-9 and TRBJ1-4, is DTGVSQNPRHKITKRGQNVTFRCDPISEHNRLYWYRQTLGQGPEFLTYFQNEAQLEKSRLLSDRFSAERPKGSFSTLEIQRTEQGDSAMYLCASTPGAQGSNEKLFFGSGTQLSVL.

The gene calls are TRBV28 and TRBJ1-1; D remains unclear. With 5 bases removed from V and 0 bases from J, the gap between germline ends came to 7 bases. Per germline, CDR1 MDHEN and CDR2 SYDVKM. This CDR3 comprises 13 residues. Here the CDR3 DNA reads TGTGCCAGCAGTAGAGGCATGAACACTGAAGCTTTCTTT. It specifies CASSRGMNTEAFF. Full variable domain (outside the CDR3, taken from reference TRBV28 and TRBJ1-1): DVKVTQSSRYLVKRTGEKVFLECVQDMDHENMFWYRQDPGLGLRLIYFSYDVKMKEKGDIPEGYSVSREKKERFSLILESASTNQTSMYLCASSRGMNTEAFFGQGTRLTVV.

The chain uses TRBV5-1 and TRBJ1-3; 8 nucleotides line up with TRBD1. This CDR3 spans 14 amino acids. Germline V gives CDR1 SGHRS, CDR2 YFSETQ. J was trimmed by 3 bases and V by 4 bases; bases with no gene match: 3. CDR3 region: CASSPDRGGNTIYF. The CDR3 DNA sequence: TGCGCCAGCAGCCCTGACAGGGGTGGAAACACCATATATTTT. The variable domain in full, completed from reference TRBV5-1 and TRBJ1-3, reads KAGVTQTPRYLIKTRGQQVTLSCSPISGHRSVSWYQQTPGQGLQFLFEYFSETQRNKGNFPGRFSGRQFSNSRSEMNVSTLELGDSALYLCASSPDRGGNTIYFGEGSWLTVV.